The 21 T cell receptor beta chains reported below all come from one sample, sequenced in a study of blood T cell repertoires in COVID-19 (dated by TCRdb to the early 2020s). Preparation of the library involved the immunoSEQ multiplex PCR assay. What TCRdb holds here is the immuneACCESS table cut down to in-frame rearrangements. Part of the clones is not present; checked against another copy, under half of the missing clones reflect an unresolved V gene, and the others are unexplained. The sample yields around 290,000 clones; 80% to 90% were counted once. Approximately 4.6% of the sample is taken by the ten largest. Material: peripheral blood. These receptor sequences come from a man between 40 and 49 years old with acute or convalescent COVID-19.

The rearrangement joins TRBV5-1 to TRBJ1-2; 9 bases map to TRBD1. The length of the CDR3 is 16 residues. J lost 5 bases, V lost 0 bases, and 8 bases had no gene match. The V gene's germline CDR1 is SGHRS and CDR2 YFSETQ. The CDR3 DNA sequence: TGCGCCAGCAGCTTGGATGGGGACAGGGTAGGATATGGCTACACCTTC. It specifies CASSLDGDRVGYGYTF. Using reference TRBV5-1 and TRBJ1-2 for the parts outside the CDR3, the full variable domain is KAGVTQTPRYLIKTRGQQVTLSCSPISGHRSVSWYQQTPGQGLQFLFEYFSETQRNKGNFPGRFSGRQFSNSRSEMNVSTLELGDSALYLCASSLDGDRVGYGYTFGSGTRLTVV.

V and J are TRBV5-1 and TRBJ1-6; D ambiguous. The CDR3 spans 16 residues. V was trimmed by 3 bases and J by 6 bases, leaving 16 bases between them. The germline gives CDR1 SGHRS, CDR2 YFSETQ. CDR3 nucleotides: TGCGCCAGCAGCTCCGGGAGCCTACAACCTAATTCACCCCTCCACTTT. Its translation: CASSSGSLQPNSPLHF.

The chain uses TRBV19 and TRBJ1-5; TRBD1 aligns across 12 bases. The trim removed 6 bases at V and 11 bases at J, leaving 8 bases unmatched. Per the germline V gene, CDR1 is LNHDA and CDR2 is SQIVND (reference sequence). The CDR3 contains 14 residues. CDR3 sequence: CASRGQGATGAQHF. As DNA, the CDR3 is TGTGCCAGTAGGGGACAGGGGGCGACGGGGGCCCAGCATTTT.

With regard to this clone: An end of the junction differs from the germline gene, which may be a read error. The CDR3 DNA reads as TGTGCCAGCCGCCAAGGGGGCGATGAGCAGTTCTTC. Protein product: CASRQGGDEQFF. This chain joins TRBV3-1 (or the pseudogene TRBV3-2) and TRBJ2-1; 7 bases are shared with TRBD1. This CDR3 is 12 amino acids long. CDR1 and CDR2 (germline): LGHDT, YNNKEL (reference sequence).

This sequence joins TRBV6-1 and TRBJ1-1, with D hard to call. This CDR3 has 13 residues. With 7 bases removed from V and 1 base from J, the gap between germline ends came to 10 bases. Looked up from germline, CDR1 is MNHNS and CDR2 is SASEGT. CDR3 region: CASTQRGNTEAFF. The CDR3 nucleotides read TGTGCCAGCACCCAACGGGGGAACACTGAAGCTTTCTTT.

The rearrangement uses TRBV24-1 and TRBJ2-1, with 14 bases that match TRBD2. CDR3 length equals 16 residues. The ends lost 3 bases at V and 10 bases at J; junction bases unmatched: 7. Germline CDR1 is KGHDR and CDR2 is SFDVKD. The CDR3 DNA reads TGTGCCACCAGTGATGTGACTAGCGGGGGGGCCGGGGAGCAGTTCTTC. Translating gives CATSDVTSGGAGEQFF.

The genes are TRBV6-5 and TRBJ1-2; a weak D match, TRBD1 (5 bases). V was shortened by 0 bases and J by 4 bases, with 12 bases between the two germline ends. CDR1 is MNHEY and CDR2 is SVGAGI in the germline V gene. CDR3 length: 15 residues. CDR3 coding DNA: TGTGCCAGCAGTTACTCGGGCAGGGAGGTCTATGGCTACACCTTC. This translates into CASSYSGREVYGYTF.

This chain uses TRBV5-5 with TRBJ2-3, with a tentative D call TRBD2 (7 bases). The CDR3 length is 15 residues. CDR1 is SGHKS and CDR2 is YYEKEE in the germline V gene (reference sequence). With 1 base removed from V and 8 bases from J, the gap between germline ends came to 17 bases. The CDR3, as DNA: TGTGCCAGCAGCTTGTCGGGGGGCGCTCGGGGTACGCAGTATTTT. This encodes CASSLSGGARGTQYF.

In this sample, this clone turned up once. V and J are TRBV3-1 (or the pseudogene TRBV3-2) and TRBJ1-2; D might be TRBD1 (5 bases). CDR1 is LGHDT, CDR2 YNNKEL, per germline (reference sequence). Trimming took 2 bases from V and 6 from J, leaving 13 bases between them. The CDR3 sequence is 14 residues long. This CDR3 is CASSQNTGGNGYTF. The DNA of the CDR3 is TGTGCCAGCAGCCAAAATACGGGGGGAAATGGCTACACCTTC.

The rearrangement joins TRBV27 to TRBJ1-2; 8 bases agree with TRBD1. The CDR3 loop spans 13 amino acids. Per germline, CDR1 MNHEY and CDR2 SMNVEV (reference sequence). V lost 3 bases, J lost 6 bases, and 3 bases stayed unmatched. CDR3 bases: TGTGCCAGCAGTTTGCAGGGGGCAAATGGCTACACCTTC. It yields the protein CASSLQGANGYTF.

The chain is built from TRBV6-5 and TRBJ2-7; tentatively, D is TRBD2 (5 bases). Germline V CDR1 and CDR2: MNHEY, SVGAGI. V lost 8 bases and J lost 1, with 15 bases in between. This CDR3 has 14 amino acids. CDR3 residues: CASGREGSSYEQYF. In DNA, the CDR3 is TGTGCCAGCGGGAGAGAGGGAAGTTCCTACGAGCAGTACTTC.

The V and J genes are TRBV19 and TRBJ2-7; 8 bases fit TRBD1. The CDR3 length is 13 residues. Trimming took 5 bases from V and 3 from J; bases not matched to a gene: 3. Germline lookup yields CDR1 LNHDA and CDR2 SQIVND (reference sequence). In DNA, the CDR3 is TGTGCCAGTAGTGATGGACAGGGCTACGAGCAGTACTTC. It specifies CASSDGQGYEQYF.

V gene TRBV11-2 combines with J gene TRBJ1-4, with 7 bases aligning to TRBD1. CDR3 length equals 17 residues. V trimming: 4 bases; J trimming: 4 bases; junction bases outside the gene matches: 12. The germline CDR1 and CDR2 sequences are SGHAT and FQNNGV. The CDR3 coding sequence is TGTGCCAGCAGCTCACTCAAGGGGGCAGCTTTTAATGAAAAACTGTTTTTT. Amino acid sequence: CASSSLKGAAFNEKLFF.

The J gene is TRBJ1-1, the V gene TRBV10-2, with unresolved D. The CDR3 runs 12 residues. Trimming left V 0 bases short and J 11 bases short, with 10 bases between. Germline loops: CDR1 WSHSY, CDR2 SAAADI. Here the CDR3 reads CASSESPSGAFF. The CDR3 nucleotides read TGCGCCAGCAGTGAGTCGCCCTCGGGGGCTTTCTTT.

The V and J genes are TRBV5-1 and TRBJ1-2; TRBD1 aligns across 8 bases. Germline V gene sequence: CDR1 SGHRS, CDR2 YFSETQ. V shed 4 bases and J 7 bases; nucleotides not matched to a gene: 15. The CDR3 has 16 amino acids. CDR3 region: CASSGGDRHEPPGYTF. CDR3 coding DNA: TGCGCCAGCAGCGGGGGGGACAGGCACGAACCTCCTGGCTACACCTTC.

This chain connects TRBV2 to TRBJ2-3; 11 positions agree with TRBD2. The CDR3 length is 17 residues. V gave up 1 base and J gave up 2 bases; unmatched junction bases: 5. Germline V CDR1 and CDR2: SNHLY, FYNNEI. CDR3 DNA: TGTGCCAGCAGTGAAGGGGCTAGCGGGGGGCTCACAGATACGCAGTATTTT. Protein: CASSEGASGGLTDTQYF.

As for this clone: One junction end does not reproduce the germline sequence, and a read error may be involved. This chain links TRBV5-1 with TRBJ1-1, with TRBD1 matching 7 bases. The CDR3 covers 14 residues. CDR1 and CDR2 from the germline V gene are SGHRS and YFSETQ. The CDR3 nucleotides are TGTGCCAGCAGCTTGACAGGGATGAATATCGAAGCTTTCTTT. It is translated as CASSLTGMNIEAFF.

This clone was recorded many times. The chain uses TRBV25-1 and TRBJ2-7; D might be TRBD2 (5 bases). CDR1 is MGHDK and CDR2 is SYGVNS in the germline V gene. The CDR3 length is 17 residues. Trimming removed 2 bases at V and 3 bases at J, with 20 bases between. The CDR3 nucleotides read TGTGCCAGCAGTGAACCCCGGCCAGCCCCCCGGGGCTACGAGCAGTACTTC. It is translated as CASSEPRPAPRGYEQYF.

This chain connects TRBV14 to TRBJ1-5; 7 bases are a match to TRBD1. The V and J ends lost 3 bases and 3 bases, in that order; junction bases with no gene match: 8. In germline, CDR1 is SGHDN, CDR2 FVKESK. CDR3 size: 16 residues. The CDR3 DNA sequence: TGTGCCAGCAGCCAGAGACAGGGACCCTCCAATCAGCCCCAGCATTTT. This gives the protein CASSQRQGPSNQPQHF.

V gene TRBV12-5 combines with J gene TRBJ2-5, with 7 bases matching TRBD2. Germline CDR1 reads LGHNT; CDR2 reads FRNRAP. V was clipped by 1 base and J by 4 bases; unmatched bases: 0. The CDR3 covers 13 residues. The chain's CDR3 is CASGLGGGETQYF. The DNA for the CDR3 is TGTGCTAGTGGTTTGGGGGGGGGAGAGACCCAGTACTTC.

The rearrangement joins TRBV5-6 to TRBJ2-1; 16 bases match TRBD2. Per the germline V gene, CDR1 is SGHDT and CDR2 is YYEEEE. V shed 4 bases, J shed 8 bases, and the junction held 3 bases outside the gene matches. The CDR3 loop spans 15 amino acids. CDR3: CASSPGLAGGYEQFF. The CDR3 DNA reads TGTGCCAGCAGCCCGGGACTAGCGGGGGGGTATGAGCAGTTCTTC.